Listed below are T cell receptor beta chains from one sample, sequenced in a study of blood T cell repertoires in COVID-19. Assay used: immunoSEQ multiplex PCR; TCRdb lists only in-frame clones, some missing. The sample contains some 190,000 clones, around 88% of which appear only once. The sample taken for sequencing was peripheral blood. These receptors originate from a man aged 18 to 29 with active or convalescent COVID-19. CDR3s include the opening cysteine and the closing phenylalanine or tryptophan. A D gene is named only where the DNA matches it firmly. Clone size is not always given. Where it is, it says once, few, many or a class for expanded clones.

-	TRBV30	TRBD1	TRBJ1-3	CAWSGEGARAGNTIYF	TGTGCCTGGAGTGGAGAGGGGGCAAGGGCTGGAAACACCATATATTTT
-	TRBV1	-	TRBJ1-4	CTSSQDTQGGEKLFF	TGCACCAGCAGCCAAGATACGCAGGGGGGCGAAAAACTGTTTTTT
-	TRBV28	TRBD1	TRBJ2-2	CASSSTPTGTGHTGELFF	TGTGCCAGCAGTTCCACTCCAACCGGGACAGGGCACACCGGGGAGCTGTTTTTT
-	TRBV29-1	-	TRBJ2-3	CSVAEDTQYF	TGCAGCGTTGCCGAGGATACGCAGTATTTT
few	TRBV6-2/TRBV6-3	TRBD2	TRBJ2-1	CASSFLHGSAGGEQFF	TGTGCCAGCAGTTTCCTACACGGATCCGCGGGAGGGGAGCAGTTCTTC
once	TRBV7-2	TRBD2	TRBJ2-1	CASSEEVLAGPYNEQFF	TGTGCCAGCAGCGAAGAGGTTCTAGCGGGACCTTACAATGAGCAGTTCTTC
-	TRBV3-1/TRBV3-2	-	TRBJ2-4	CASSPGHINIQYF	TGTGCCAGCAGCCCGGGACATATAAACATTCAGTACTTC
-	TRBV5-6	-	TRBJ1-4	CASSLGPERTNEKLFF	TGTGCCAGCAGCTTGGGCCCGGAGAGAACTAATGAAAAACTGTTTTTT
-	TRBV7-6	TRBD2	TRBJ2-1	CASRKGLAGVLNEQFF	TGTGCCAGCAGGAAGGGACTAGCGGGAGTTCTAAATGAGCAGTTCTTC
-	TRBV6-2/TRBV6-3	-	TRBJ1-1	CASSYGSTGPVNTEAFF	TGTGCCAGCAGTTATGGGTCAACAGGACCAGTAAACACTGAAGCTTTCTTT
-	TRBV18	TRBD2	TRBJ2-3	CASSHTSGVENADTQYF	TGTGCCAGCTCACACACTAGCGGGGTTGAGAATGCAGATACGCAGTATTTT
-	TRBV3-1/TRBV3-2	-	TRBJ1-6	CASSQGRGSSPLHF	TGTGCCAGCAGCCAAGGGCGGGGGAGTTCACCCCTCCACTTT
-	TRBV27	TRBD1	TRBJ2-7	CASSAGQGPYEQYF	TGTGCCAGCAGTGCGGGACAGGGACCCTACGAGCAGTACTTC
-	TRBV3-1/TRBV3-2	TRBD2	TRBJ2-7	CASSTGTSVSYEQYF	TGTGCCAGCAGCACCGGGACTAGCGTGTCCTACGAGCAGTACTTC
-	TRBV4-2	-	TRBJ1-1	CASSQLRGSRAEAFF	TGTGCCAGCAGCCAACTCAGGGGCAGTCGCGCTGAAGCTTTCTTT
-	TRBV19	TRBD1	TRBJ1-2	CASSIRTGGRGYTF	TGTGCCAGTAGTATTCGGACAGGGGGCAGGGGCTACACCTTC
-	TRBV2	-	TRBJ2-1	CASSEGGGISYNEQFF	TGTGCCAGCAGTGAAGGGGGAGGCATCTCCTACAATGAGCAGTTCTTC
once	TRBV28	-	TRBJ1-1	CASSSHRAEGTEAFF	TGTGCCAGCAGTTCGCACAGGGCGGAAGGCACTGAAGCTTTCTTT
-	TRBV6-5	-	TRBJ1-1	CASSYRVGTEAFF	TGTGCCAGCAGTTACCGGGTTGGTACTGAAGCTTTCTTT
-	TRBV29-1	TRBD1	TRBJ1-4	CSVLDTGQDLKLFF	TGCAGCGTCCTGGACACGGGACAGGACCTGAAACTGTTTTTT
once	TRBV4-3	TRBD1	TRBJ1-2	CASSQDGTGDLVYGYTF	TGCGCCAGCAGCCAAGATGGGACAGGGGACCTCGTCTATGGCTACACCTTC
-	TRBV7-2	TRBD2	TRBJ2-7	CASSVSAGWYEQYF	TGTGCCAGCAGCGTCTCAGCGGGATGGTACGAGCAGTACTTC
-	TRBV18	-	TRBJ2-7	CASSVTEISSYEQYF	TGTGCCAGCTCCGTGACAGAAATAAGCTCCTACGAGCAGTACTTC
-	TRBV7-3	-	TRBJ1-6	CASSPSRDSPLHF	TGTGCCAGCAGCCCAAGTAGAGATTCACCCCTCCACTTT
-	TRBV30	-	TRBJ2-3	CAWRALAGWFGGTDTQYF	TGTGCCTGGAGGGCGCTGGCGGGATGGTTTGGGGGCACAGATACGCAGTATTTT
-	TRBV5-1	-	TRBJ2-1	CASSLGGRLDNEQFF	TGCGCCAGCAGCTTGGGAGGTCGGTTGGACAATGAGCAGTTCTTC
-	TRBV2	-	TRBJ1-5	CASSVSGNQPQHF	TGTGCCAGCAGTGTCTCAGGGAATCAGCCCCAGCATTTT
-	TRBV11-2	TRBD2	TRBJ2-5	CASIPPGSGGPRETQYF	TGTGCCAGCATCCCCCCCGGGAGCGGGGGCCCCCGAGAGACCCAGTACTTC
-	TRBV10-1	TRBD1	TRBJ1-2	CASSEFRQGNYGYTF	TGCGCCAGCAGTGAGTTCCGACAGGGGAACTATGGCTACACCTTC
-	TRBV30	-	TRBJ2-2	CAWSVPARNTGELFF	TGTGCCTGGAGTGTACCCGCTAGGAACACCGGGGAGCTGTTTTTT
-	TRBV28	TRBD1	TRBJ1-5	CASQGQGNQPQHF	TGTGCCAGCCAGGGACAGGGCAATCAGCCCCAGCATTTT